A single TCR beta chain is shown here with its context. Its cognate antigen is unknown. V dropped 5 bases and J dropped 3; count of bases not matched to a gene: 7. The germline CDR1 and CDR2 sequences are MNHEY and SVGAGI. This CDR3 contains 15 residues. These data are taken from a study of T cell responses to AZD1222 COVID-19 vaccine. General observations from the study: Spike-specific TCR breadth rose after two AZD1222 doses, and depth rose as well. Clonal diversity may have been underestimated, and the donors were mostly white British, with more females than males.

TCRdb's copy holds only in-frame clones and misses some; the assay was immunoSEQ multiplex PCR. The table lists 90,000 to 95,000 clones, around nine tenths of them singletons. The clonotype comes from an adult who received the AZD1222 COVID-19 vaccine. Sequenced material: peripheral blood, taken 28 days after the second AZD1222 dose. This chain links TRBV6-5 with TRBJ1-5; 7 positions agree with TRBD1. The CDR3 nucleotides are TGTGCCAGCAGTATATCGGGACAGCACAATCAGCCCCAGCATTTT. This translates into CASSISGQHNQPQHF.